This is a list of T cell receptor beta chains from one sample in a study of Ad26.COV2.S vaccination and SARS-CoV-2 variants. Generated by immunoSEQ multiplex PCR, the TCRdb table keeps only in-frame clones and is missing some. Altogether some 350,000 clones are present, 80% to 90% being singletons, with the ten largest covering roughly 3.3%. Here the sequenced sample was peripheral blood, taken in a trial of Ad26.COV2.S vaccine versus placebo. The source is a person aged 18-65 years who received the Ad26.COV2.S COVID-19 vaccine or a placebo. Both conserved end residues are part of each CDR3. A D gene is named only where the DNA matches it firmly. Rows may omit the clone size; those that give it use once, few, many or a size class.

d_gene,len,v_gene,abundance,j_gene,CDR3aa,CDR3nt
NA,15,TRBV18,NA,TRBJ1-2,CASSPQNGGIDGYTF,TGTGCCAGCTCACCACAAAATGGGGGAATCGATGGCTACACCTTC
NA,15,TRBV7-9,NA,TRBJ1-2,CASSFVRDGGYGYTF,TGTGCCAGCAGCTTCGTCCGGGACGGAGGGTATGGCTACACCTTC
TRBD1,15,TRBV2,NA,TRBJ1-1,CASSYDRAGGTEAFF,TGTGCCAGCAGTTATGACAGGGCGGGAGGCACTGAAGCTTTCTTT
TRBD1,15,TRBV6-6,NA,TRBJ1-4,CASSSYRGRGEKLFF,TGTGCCAGCAGTTCCTACAGGGGGCGCGGTGAAAAACTGTTTTTT
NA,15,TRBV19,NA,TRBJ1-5,CASSIPGVPQGPQHF,TGTGCCAGTAGTATACCCGGGGTGCCTCAGGGGCCCCAGCATTTT
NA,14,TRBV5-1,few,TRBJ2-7,CASSLAVTVGEQYF,TGCGCCAGCAGCTTGGCCGTTACCGTAGGGGAGCAGTACTTC
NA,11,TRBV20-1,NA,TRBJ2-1,CSADSSSEQFF,TGCAGTGCCGATTCCAGCAGTGAGCAGTTCTTC
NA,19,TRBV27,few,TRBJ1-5,CASSALTQGRRIGNQPQHF,TGTGCCAGCAGTGCCCTCACGCAGGGGCGGAGGATCGGCAATCAGCCCCAGCATTTT
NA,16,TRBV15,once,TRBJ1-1,CATSRGRDLVHTEAFF,TGTGCCACCAGCAGAGGTCGGGATTTGGTGCACACTGAAGCTTTCTTT
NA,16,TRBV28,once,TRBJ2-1,CASSALQGGSYNEQFF,TGTGCCAGCAGTGCTCTTCAGGGAGGCTCCTACAATGAGCAGTTCTTC
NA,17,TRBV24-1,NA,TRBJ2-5,CATSERGAGVQGETQYF,TGTGCCACCAGTGAACGGGGGGCGGGAGTCCAGGGAGAGACCCAGTACTTC
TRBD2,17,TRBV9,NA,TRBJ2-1,CASSVAPGLAGDNEQFF,TGTGCCAGCAGCGTAGCCCCAGGACTAGCGGGGGACAATGAGCAGTTCTTC
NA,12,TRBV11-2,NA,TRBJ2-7,CASSRQFYEQYF,TGTGCCAGCAGCAGACAGTTCTACGAGCAGTACTTC
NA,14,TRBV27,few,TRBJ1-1,CASSLQTGNTEAFF,TGTGCCAGCAGTCTCCAGACGGGGAACACTGAAGCTTTCTTT
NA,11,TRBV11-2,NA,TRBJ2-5,CASSSGETQYF,TGTGCCAGCAGTTCAGGGGAGACCCAGTACTTC
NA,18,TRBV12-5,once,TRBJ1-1,CASGLVPPGGPMNTEAFF,TGTGCTAGTGGTTTGGTACCGCCCGGTGGACCCATGAACACTGAAGCTTTCTTT
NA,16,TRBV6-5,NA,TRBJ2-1,CASSYVAVSSYNEQFF,TGTGCCAGCAGTTACGTGGCGGTCAGCTCCTACAATGAGCAGTTCTTC
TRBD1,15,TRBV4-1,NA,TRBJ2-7,CASSQKPGQGSEQYF,TGCGCCAGCAGCCAAAAACCGGGACAGGGTTCCGAGCAGTACTTC
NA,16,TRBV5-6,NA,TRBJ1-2,CASSLRTGPRNRGYTF,TGTGCCAGCAGCTTAAGAACCGGGCCCCGAAACCGGGGCTACACCTTC
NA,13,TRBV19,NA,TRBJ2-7,CASSMTATYEQYF,TGTGCCAGTAGCATGACAGCCACCTACGAGCAGTACTTC
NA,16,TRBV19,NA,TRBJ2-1,CASTPGGAGRDNEQFF,TGTGCCAGTACCCCGGGCGGGGCAGGGAGAGACAATGAGCAGTTCTTC
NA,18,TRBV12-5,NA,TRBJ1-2,CASGLVHPAVISQDGYTF,TGTGCTAGTGGTTTGGTACACCCGGCAGTAATAAGCCAGGATGGCTACACCTTC
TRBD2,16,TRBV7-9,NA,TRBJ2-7,CASSYLGLAGNYEQYF,TGTGCCAGCAGCTATCTTGGACTAGCGGGAAACTACGAGCAGTACTTC
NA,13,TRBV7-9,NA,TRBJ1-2,CASSPAGWGGYTF,TGTGCCAGCAGCCCGGCGGGTTGGGGAGGCTACACCTTC
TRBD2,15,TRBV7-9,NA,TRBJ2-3,CASLAASGSTDTQYF,TGTGCCAGCCTCGCGGCTAGCGGGAGTACAGATACGCAGTATTTT
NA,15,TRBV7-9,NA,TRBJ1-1,CASSLVGVGLSEAFF,TGTGCCAGCAGCTTAGTTGGGGTGGGACTATCCGAAGCTTTCTTT